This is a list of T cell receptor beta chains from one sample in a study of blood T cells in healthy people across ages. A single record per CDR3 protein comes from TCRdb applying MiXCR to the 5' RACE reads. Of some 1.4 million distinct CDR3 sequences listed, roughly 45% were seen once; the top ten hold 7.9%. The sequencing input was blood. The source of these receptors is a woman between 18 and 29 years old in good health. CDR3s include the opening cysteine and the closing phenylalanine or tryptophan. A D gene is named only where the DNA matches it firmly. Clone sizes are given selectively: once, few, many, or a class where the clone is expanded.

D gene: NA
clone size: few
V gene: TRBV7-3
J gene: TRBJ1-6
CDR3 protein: CASSLITLTHSPLHF
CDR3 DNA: TGTGCCAGCAGCTTAATTACACTAACCCATTCACCCCTCCACTTT

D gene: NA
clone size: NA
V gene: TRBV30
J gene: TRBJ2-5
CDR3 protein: CAWSSRGETQYF
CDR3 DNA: TGTGCCTGGAGTAGTAGGGGAGAGACCCAGTACTTC

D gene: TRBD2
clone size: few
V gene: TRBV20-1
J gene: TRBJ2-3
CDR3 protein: CSARDLAGVTRGTDTQYF
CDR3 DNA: TGCAGTGCTAGAGATCTGGCGGGGGTTACCCGGGGCACAGATACGCAGTATTTT

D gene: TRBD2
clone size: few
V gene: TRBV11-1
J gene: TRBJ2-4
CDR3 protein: CASSPQLAGARAKNIQYF
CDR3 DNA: TGTGCCAGCAGCCCCCAATTAGCGGGAGCAAGAGCCAAAAACATTCAGTACTTC

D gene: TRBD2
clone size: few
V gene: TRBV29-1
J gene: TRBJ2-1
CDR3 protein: CSVEGGGVSYNEQFF
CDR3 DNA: TGCAGCGTTGAAGGGGGGGGGGTCTCCTACAATGAGCAGTTCTTC

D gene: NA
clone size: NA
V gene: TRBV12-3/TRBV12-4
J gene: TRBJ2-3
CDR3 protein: CASSLGQRGPESTDTQYF
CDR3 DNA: TGTGCCAGCAGTTTAGGCCAAAGAGGCCCGGAAAGCACAGATACGCAGTATTTT

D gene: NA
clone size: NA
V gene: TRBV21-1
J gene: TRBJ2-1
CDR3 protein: CASSRSGLAGGLLNEQFF
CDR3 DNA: TGTGCCAGCAGCAGGTCGGGACTAGCGGGGGGGCTTCTCAATGAGCAGTTCTTC

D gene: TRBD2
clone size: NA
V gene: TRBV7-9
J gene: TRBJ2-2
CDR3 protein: CASSRSGTGAGELFF
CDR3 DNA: TGTGCCAGCAGCCGTAGCGGGACTGGGGCCGGGGAGCTGTTTTTT

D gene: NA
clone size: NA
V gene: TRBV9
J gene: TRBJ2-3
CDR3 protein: CASSPGVGLGTDTQYF
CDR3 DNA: TGTGCCAGCAGCCCGGGGGTCGGGTTGGGCACAGATACGCAGTATTTT

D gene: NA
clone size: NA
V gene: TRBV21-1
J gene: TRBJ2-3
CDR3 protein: CASSKLGSHDTQYF
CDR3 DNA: TGTGCCAGCAGCAAATTGGGTTCCCACGATACGCAGTATTTT

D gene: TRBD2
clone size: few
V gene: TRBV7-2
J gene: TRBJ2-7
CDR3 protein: CASSSSGRRVYEQYF
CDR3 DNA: TGTGCCAGCAGCAGTAGCGGGAGGCGAGTCTACGAGCAGTACTTC